These 6 T cell receptor beta chains share one sample of origin, sequenced in a study of T cells after yellow fever vaccination. TCRdb re-called the 5' RACE reads through MiXCR, storing one row per CDR3 protein. Of more than 350,000 distinct CDR3 sequences in the sample, roughly 10% are singletons; the top ten hold roughly 18%. The specimen comprised PBMCs, sampled on the day of the first yellow fever vaccination. These receptors all come from a man aged 18 to 30 who received the YFV17D yellow fever vaccine.

CDR3 in amino acids: CASSVQSGWETQYF. CDR3 DNA: TGTGCCAGCAGCGTCCAGAGCGGGTGGGAGACCCAGTACTTC. The chain has TRBV9 and TRBJ2-5; D is perhaps TRBD2 (6 bases). Trimming pared 2 bases from V and 5 bases from J, leaving 13 bases between. Germline V gene sequence: CDR1 SGDLS, CDR2 YYNGEE. The CDR3 sequence is 14 residues long. The full variable domain, completed using reference TRBV9 and TRBJ2-5, is DSGVTQTPKHLITATGQRVTLRCSPRSGDLSVYWYQQSLDQGLQFLIQYYNGEERAKGNILERFSAQQFPDLHSELNLSSLELGDSALYFCASSVQSGWETQYFGPGTRLLVL.

The rearrangement uses TRBV4-2 and TRBJ1-6; 10 bases fit TRBD1. The trim removed 4 bases at V and 3 bases at J, leaving 12 bases unmatched. This CDR3 has 19 amino acids. In germline, CDR1 is LGHNA, CDR2 YNFKEQ. The CDR3 bases are TGTGCCAGCAGCCCAGATCCGGGACAGGGGAAGGACTATAATTCACCCCTCCACTTT. Translated: CASSPDPGQGKDYNSPLHF.

This clonotype was seen more than once but under ten times. This sequence joins TRBV28 and TRBJ1-2, with D tentatively TRBD1 (5 bases). V was trimmed by 3 bases and J by 8 bases, leaving 13 bases between them. The CDR3 is 13 amino acids. The germline V gene has CDR1 MDHEN and CDR2 SYDVKM. The CDR3 is CASSLTDLWGYTF. The CDR3 DNA reads as TGTGCCAGCAGTTTGACAGACCTATGGGGCTACACCTTC.

The chain combines TRBV12-3 or TRBV12-4 with TRBJ1-3, with 7 bases matching TRBD1. J was trimmed by 3 bases and V by 6 bases; bases with no gene match: 11. The CDR3 loop spans 16 amino acids. CDR3 coding DNA: TGTGCCAGCAGAGAATTTAGACAGGGTGGTGGAAACACCATATATTTT. It specifies CASREFRQGGGNTIYF.

The chain couples TRBV23-1 to TRBJ2-5; TRBD1 aligns across 7 bases. TRBV23-1 is annotated as an ORF whose role is uncertain. V shed 4 bases, J shed 3 bases, and the junction held 8 bases outside the gene matches. The CDR3 totals 15 residues. CDR3 protein: CASSRTYRGKETQYF. The CDR3, as DNA: TGCGCCAGCAGTCGCACCTACAGGGGAAAAGAGACCCAGTACTTC.

This clonotype was counted at least ten times. V gene TRBV9 combines with J gene TRBJ2-3; possibly TRBD2 for D (5 bases). This CDR3 has 12 amino acids. Trimming stripped 0 bases from V and 11 bases from J, with 10 bases between. CDR1 and CDR2 from the germline V gene are SGDLS and YYNGEE. The CDR3 nucleotides read TGTGCCAGCAGCGTAGGAGGGTCGGGGCAGTATTTT. Protein: CASSVGGSGQYF.